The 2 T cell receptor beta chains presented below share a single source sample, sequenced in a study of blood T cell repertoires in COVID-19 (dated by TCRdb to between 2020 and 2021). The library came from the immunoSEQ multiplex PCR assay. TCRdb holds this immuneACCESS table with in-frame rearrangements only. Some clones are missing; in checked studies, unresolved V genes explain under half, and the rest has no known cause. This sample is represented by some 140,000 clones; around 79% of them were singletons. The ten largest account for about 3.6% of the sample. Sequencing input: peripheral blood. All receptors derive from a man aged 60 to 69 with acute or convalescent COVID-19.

In DNA form, the CDR3 reads TGTGCCAGCTCACCAGCAGGGACAGGTTTATCCTCTGGAAACACCATATATTTT. Encoded protein: CASSPAGTGLSSGNTIYF. The V and J genes are TRBV18 and TRBJ1-3, with TRBD1 matching over 8 bases. Trimming took 2 bases from V and 0 from J; bases not matched to a gene: 9. The CDR3 sequence is 18 residues long. CDR1 KGHSH and CDR2 LQKENI come from the germline V gene.

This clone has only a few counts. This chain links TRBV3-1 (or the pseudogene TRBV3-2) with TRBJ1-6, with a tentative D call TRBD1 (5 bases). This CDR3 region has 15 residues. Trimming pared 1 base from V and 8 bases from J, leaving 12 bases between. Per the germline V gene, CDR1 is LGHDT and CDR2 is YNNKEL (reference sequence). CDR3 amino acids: CASSQVRGLHSPLHF. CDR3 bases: TGTGCCAGCAGCCAAGTTCGGGGGTTGCATTCACCCCTCCACTTT.